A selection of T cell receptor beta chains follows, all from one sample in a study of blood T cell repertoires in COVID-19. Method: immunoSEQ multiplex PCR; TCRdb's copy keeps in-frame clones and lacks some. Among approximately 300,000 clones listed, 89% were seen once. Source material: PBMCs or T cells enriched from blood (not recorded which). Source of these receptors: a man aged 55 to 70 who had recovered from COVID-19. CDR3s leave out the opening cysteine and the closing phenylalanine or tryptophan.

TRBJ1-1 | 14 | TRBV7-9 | ASDRGIGRMNTEAF
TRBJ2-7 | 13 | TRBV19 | ASSRVGTSSYEQY
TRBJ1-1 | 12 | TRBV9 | ASSEGHLNTEAF
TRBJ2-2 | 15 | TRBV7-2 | ASSLAGTGGLAGELF
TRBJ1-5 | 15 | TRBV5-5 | ASSLILSTGSNQPQH
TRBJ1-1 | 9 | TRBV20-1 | SALDRLEAF
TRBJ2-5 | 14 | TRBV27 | ASSSNGAGVRETQY
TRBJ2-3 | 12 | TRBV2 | ASNLAGNTDTQY
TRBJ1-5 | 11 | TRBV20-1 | SASDRANQPQH
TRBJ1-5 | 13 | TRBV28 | ASRDSYYSNQPQH
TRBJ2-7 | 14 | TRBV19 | ATSLYPARTGWEQY
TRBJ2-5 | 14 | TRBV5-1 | ASSQGPGRPQETQY
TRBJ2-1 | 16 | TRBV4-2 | ASSSGTSGRVRYNEQF
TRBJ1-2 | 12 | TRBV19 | ASRLREINYGYT
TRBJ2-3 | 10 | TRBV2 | ASNSGTDTQY
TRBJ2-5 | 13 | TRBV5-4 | ASSLVSGDQETQY
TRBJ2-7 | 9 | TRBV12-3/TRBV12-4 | ASSPAYEQY
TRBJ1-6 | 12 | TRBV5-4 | ASSLAGYNSPLH
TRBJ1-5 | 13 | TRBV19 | ASSIDRGDNQPQH
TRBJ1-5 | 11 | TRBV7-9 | ASSLETFQPQH
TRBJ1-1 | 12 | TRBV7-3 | ASSPAGMNTEAF
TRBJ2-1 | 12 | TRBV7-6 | ASSRGTGYNEQF
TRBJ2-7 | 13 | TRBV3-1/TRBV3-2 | ASSQSPFVSYEQY
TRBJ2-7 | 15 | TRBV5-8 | ASSLGVGGDPTIGQY
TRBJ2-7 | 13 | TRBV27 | ASSLRGLELHEQY
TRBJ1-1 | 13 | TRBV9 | ASSAPDRAITEAF
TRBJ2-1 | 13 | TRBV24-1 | ATSDLKSGKNEQF
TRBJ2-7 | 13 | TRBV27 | ASSSGLTPPYEQY
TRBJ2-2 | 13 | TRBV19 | ASSIYGTPSGELF
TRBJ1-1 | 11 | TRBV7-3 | ASSLQAVTEAF
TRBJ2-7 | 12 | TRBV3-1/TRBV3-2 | ASSHSGIRDEQY
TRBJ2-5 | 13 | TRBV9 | ASSVQTSGEETQY
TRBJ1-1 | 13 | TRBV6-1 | ASSDGGQVGKEAF
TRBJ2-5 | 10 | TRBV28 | ASSLEQETQY
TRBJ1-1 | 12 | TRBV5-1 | ASSLAPVNTEAF
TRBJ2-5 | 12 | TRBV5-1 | ASSPGTGPETQY
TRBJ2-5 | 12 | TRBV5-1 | ASGVVSGQETQY
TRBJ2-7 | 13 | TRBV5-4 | ASSTRTGGGYEQY
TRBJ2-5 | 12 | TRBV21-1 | ASSTLGGQETQY